A selection of T cell receptor beta chains follows, all from one sample in a study of blood T cells in healthy people across ages. MiXCR, applied by TCRdb to the 5' RACE reads, yields one record per CDR3 protein. The sample shows about 640,000 distinct CDR3 sequences, around 54% of them seen only once. The sequenced material came from blood. These receptors all stem from a man aged 60 to 75 in good health. Both conserved end residues are part of each CDR3. The D gene is left open where the match is weak. Size tells how often a clone was seen (once, few, many) or the class of an expanded clone, and some rows leave it out.

cdr3_nt	cdr3_aa	j_call	d_call	v_call	clone_size
TGCGCCAGCAGCCAAACTAGCGAGGGACTCCAAGAGACCCAGTACTTC	CASSQTSEGLQETQYF	TRBJ2-5	TRBD2	TRBV4-1	.
TGCAGTGCTAGAGTCACGGGGGCTGTAGACTACACCTTC	CSARVTGAVDYTF	TRBJ1-2	.	TRBV20-1	.
TGCAGTGCTAGCCGGAATAGCGGGGGGCAAGAGACCCAGTACTTC	CSASRNSGGQETQYF	TRBJ2-5	TRBD2	TRBV20-1	.
TGTGCCAGCAGTCCGCGGGGCAGGGATTGGGATAAAAACATTCAGTACTTC	CASSPRGRDWDKNIQYF	TRBJ2-4	.	TRBV28	once
TGCAGCGTTGATGGCTTGGACAGGAGCAACTATGGCTACACCTTC	CSVDGLDRSNYGYTF	TRBJ1-2	TRBD1	TRBV29-1	.
TGTGCCAGCAGCCCCCGACCGGATGAGCAGTTCTTC	CASSPRPDEQFF	TRBJ2-1	.	TRBV12-3/TRBV12-4	.
TGTGCCAGCAGCCTACTGGGACTAGCGGACGAGCAGTTCTTC	CASSLLGLADEQFF	TRBJ2-1	TRBD2	TRBV3-1	.
TGCAGTGCTGCTGCAGGGGGAGGAGATACGCAGTATTTT	CSAAAGGGDTQYF	TRBJ2-3	.	TRBV20-1	.
TGCAGTGCTAGAGATCGGGGGAGAGGGGCCAACGTCCTGACTTTC	CSARDRGRGANVLTF	TRBJ2-6	.	TRBV20-1	.
TGCGCCAGCAGCTTGGTCAGGTCAGAGACCCAGTACTTC	CASSLVRSETQYF	TRBJ2-5	.	TRBV5-1	.
TGTGCCAGCAGTGAATCCGACAGGGGGATTTCACCCCTCCACTTT	CASSESDRGISPLHF	TRBJ1-6	TRBD1	TRBV25-1	.
TGTGCCAACAGACAAACGTTGGAGACCCAGTACTTC	CANRQTLETQYF	TRBJ2-5	.	TRBV12-3/TRBV12-4	.
TGTACCAGCAGCTTATTGGGCAGCGCGAACACCGGGGAGCTGTTTTTT	CTSSLLGSANTGELFF	TRBJ2-2	.	TRBV7-2	.
TGCGCCAGCAGCTGGGGGACAGATTACAATGAGCAGTTCTTC	CASSWGTDYNEQFF	TRBJ2-1	TRBD1	TRBV5-1	many
TGTGCCAGCAGCCTGGCTAGCGGGGGGGGAAGCTCCTACAATGAGCAGTTCTTC	CASSLASGGGSSYNEQFF	TRBJ2-1	TRBD2	TRBV4-2	.
TGCGCCAGCAGCCAAGCGCCAGAGGTGCCCCAGCCCCAGCATTTT	CASSQAPEVPQPQHF	TRBJ1-5	.	TRBV4-1	.
TGTGCCAGCATCGAAATCAAAGGGTACGATGGCTACACCTTC	CASIEIKGYDGYTF	TRBJ1-2	.	TRBV7-2	.
TGTGCCAGCAGTTTATCTTACAGTGGCTATGGCTACACCTTC	CASSLSYSGYGYTF	TRBJ1-2	.	TRBV27	few
TGTGCCACCAGCTCTGAGGCAGATACGCAGTATTTT	CATSSEADTQYF	TRBJ2-3	.	TRBV15	once
TGCAGTGCCAGTGGGGGTCTGGGGCGGGCAGCTAGCACAGATACGCAGTATTTT	CSASGGLGRAASTDTQYF	TRBJ2-3	.	TRBV20-1	.
TGTGCCAGCAGCTTAGCGACTACCTCGGGCGATACGCAGTATTTT	CASSLATTSGDTQYF	TRBJ2-3	.	TRBV7-2	once
TGCGCCAGCAGCCAGCCAGCCTTAGGCGGGTACGAGCAGTACTTC	CASSQPALGGYEQYF	TRBJ2-7	.	TRBV4-1	.
TGCAGTGCTATAGAGGGCCGGGTTACCTACAATGAGCAGTTCTTC	CSAIEGRVTYNEQFF	TRBJ2-1	.	TRBV20-1	.
TGCAGTGCTAGTCCTCGGGGGGGCATAAACAATGAGCAGTTCTTC	CSASPRGGINNEQFF	TRBJ2-1	TRBD2	TRBV20-1	.
TGTGCCAGCAGCCAAGATGACAGACTGCTGTTCTTC	CASSQDDRLLFF	TRBJ2-1	.	TRBV3-1	.
TGCGCCAGCAGCGTGGAGGGGGCGCTTGGGGCCAACGTCCTGACTTTC	CASSVEGALGANVLTF	TRBJ2-6	.	TRBV5-1	once
TGTGCCAGCCGCAGAGGACAGTCCGGGGAGCTGTTTTTT	CASRRGQSGELFF	TRBJ2-2	.	TRBV6-5	.
TGTGCCAGCAGCTCGGGACGGAGGGAGACCCAGTACTTC	CASSSGRRETQYF	TRBJ2-5	.	TRBV11-2	.
TGTGCCAGCAGCCCCTCCCGCACAGATACGCAGTATTTT	CASSPSRTDTQYF	TRBJ2-3	.	TRBV12-3/TRBV12-4	.
TGTGCCAGCGGGGGGAATGAGCAGTTCTTC	CASGGNEQFF	TRBJ2-1	.	TRBV11-2	few
TGTGCCAGCAGTTTGTTCATGACCGGGGAGCTGTTTTTT	CASSLFMTGELFF	TRBJ2-2	.	TRBV28	.
TGCAGTGCTTCTGGGAACATTCAGTACTTC	CSASGNIQYF	TRBJ2-4	.	TRBV20-1	.
TGCGCCAGCAGCCAAAGCAGCCAGGGAGTCTATGGCTACACCTTC	CASSQSSQGVYGYTF	TRBJ1-2	.	TRBV4-1	.
TGTGCCAACAGGGGCGGGGGACCAAACAATGAGCAGTTCTTC	CANRGGGPNNEQFF	TRBJ2-1	.	TRBV6-6	.
TGTGCCAGCAGCTTAGAACTTGTTGGCTACACCTTC	CASSLELVGYTF	TRBJ1-2	.	TRBV7-9	.
TGCGCCAGCAGCGGGGGACAGCCTAATGAAAAACTGTTTTTT	CASSGGQPNEKLFF	TRBJ1-4	TRBD1	TRBV5-1	.
TGCGCCAGCAGTACCGGCACCGATTCACCCCTCCACTTT	CASSTGTDSPLHF	TRBJ1-6	.	TRBV5-1	few
TGTGCCAGCAGCTGGACTAACCTATACAATGAGCAGTTCTTC	CASSWTNLYNEQFF	TRBJ2-1	.	TRBV5-6	.
TGCAGCGTTGAAGAGGGCACGCGGCCAGATACGCAGTATTTT	CSVEEGTRPDTQYF	TRBJ2-3	.	TRBV29-1	few
TGTGCCAGCAGGCGGACTAGCGGGGGGGCCACAGATACGCAGTATTTT	CASRRTSGGATDTQYF	TRBJ2-3	TRBD2	TRBV6-5	once
TGTGCCAGCTCTCAGGGGTTAAACCAAGAGACCCAGTACTTC	CASSQGLNQETQYF	TRBJ2-5	.	TRBV6-6	few
TGTGCCAGCAGCTTGGATCCGACAAAGGAACAGTTCTTC	CASSLDPTKEQFF	TRBJ2-1	.	TRBV5-4	.
TGTGCCAGCAGTCAACACGGGTCAACTAATGAAAAACTGTTTTTT	CASSQHGSTNEKLFF	TRBJ1-4	.	TRBV6-5	.
TGTGCCAGCAGCTGGAGGACACTTTCACCCCTCCACTTT	CASSWRTLSPLHF	TRBJ1-6	.	TRBV5-6	.
TGTGCCAGCAGCCAAGGGACATTGGACACTGAAGCTTTCTTT	CASSQGTLDTEAFF	TRBJ1-1	.	TRBV3-1	.
TGTGCCAGCAGCGCCGATTCTAGATTTGGCTACACCTTC	CASSADSRFGYTF	TRBJ1-2	.	TRBV6-5	.
TGCAGCGTTGGGGACATCTCTGGGGCCAACGTCCTGACTTTC	CSVGDISGANVLTF	TRBJ2-6	.	TRBV29-1	many
TGTGCCAGCAGTGACCGGGACAGGGGGCTAAATACGCAGTATTTT	CASSDRDRGLNTQYF	TRBJ2-3	TRBD1	TRBV25-1	.
TGCAACGTTCCTCGGATCGGGGTCCAGTTCTTC	CNVPRIGVQFF	TRBJ2-1	.	TRBV29-1	.
TGTGCCAGCTCACGAACGATTCGGAGCCAAGAGACCCAGTACTTC	CASSRTIRSQETQYF	TRBJ2-5	.	TRBV18	.
TGCAGTGGTTCGTTGATATCTAGAAACCGCTTGGGCGAGCAGTACTTC	CSGSLISRNRLGEQYF	TRBJ2-7	.	TRBV20-1	few
TGTGCCACCAGTGATTCAGGGAATTCACCCCTCCACTTT	CATSDSGNSPLHF	TRBJ1-6	.	TRBV24-1	.
TGTGCCAGCAGTTTTGGTAGGGAAGAGACCCAGTACTTC	CASSFGREETQYF	TRBJ2-5	.	TRBV28	.
TGCAGCGTAGAAAGGACTAGCGGGGTAAATGAGCAGTTCTTC	CSVERTSGVNEQFF	TRBJ2-1	TRBD2	TRBV29-1	.
TGTGCCAGCAGTTTAAGCCGTTTGGGGGTAGGCAATCAGCCCCAGCATTTT	CASSLSRLGVGNQPQHF	TRBJ1-5	.	TRBV27	.
TGTGCCAGCAGCTTAGTTAAGGGGTCGAACTATGGCTACACCTTC	CASSLVKGSNYGYTF	TRBJ1-2	.	TRBV7-9	.
TGTGCCACCCACAAAGACACGGCCGGCACCTTC	CATHKDTAGTF	TRBJ1-2	.	TRBV2	once
TGTGCCAGCTCAACTACTTGGGAGACCCAGTACTTC	CASSTTWETQYF	TRBJ2-5	.	TRBV18	.
TGTGCCAGCAGCCATAAGAGTACGGTGGGTAGCTCCTACGAGCAGTACTTC	CASSHKSTVGSSYEQYF	TRBJ2-7	.	TRBV9	few